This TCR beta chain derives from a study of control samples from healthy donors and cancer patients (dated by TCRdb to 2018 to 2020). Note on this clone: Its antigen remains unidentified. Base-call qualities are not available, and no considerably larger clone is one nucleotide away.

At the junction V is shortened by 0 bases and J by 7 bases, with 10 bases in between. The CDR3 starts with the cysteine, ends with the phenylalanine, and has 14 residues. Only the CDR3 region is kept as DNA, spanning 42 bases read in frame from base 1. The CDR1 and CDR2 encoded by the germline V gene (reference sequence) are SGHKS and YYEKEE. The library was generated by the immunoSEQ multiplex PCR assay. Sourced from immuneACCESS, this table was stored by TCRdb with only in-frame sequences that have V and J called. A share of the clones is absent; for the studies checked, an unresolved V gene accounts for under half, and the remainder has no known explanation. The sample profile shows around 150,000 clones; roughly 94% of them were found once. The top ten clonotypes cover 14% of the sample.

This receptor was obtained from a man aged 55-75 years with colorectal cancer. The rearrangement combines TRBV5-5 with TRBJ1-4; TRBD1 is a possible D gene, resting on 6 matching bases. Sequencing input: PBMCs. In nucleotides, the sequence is TGTGCCAGCAGCTTGGGAACAGGGAGTGAAAAACTGTTTTTT. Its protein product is CASSLGTGSEKLFF.